These T cell receptor beta chains were read from a single sample in a study of tumor-infiltrating lymphocytes in primary liver carcinoma. TCRdb reanalysed the multiplex PCR reads using MiXCR and keeps one entry per CDR3 protein. The sample shows 37,000 or so distinct CDR3 sequences, roughly 80% of them seen only once. Input material: tumor-adjacent normal liver tissue. The receptor set was obtained from a man aged 40-49 years with primary liver carcinoma and hepatitis B virus infection. Both conserved end residues are part of each CDR3. D genes are given only for firm matches. Clone size, where shown, is once, few, many, or a class for clones that have expanded.

V	size	D	J	CDR3	DNA
TRBV6-5	NA	NA	TRBJ2-5	CASSRRRRETQYF	TGTGCCAGCAGTCGCAGGAGAAGAGAGACCCAGTACTTC
TRBV6-2/TRBV6-3	many	TRBD1	TRBJ2-3	CASRRQGKDTQYF	TGTGCCAGCAGGCGACAGGGGAAGGATACGCAGTATTTT
TRBV29-1	medium-sized	TRBD2	TRBJ2-7	CSVELADYEQYF	TGCAGCGTTGAACTAGCGGATTACGAGCAGTACTTC
TRBV29-1	NA	NA	TRBJ1-2	CSVKFGHSIYVYTF	TGCAGCGTCAAGTTTGGACATTCGATCTATGTCTACACCTTC
TRBV12-3/TRBV12-4	NA	NA	TRBJ1-5	CANTSPGHVSNQPQHF	TGTGCCAACACCTCTCCGGGACACGTTAGCAATCAGCCCCAGCATTTT
TRBV10-3	NA	NA	TRBJ1-1	CAIQGGGVNTESLF	TGTGCCATCCAAGGGGGAGGAGTAAACACTGAATCTCTCTTT
TRBV28	once	NA	TRBJ1-6	CASSLLGINSPLYF	TGTGCCAGCAGTTTATTGGGGATTAATTCACCCCTCTACTTT
TRBV28	NA	NA	TRBJ1-1	CANSLRATEAFF	TGTGCTAACAGTTTAAGGGCGACTGAAGCTTTCTTT
TRBV9	NA	TRBD2	TRBJ2-3	CASSGGGLAGITDTQYF	TGTGCCAGCAGCGGAGGTGGACTAGCGGGAATCACAGATACGCAGTATTTT
TRBV28	NA	TRBD1	TRBJ2-7	CASNSGTEVSYEQYF	TGTGCCAGCAACTCTGGGACAGAAGTCTCCTACGAGCAGTACTTC
TRBV10-2	NA	NA	TRBJ1-1	CASTEVENTEAFF	TGCGCCAGCACTGAAGTAGAGAACACTGAAGCTTTCTTC
TRBV7-9	NA	NA	TRBJ2-6	CASSQRESGANVPTF	TGTGCCAGCAGCCAGAGGGAATCTGGGGCCAACGTCCCGACTTTC
TRBV29-1	NA	NA	TRBJ1-1	CSVGSTQTANTEAFF	TGCAGCGTTGGTAGCACACAGACAGCGAACACTGAAGCTTTCTTT
TRBV29-1	NA	NA	TRBJ2-7	CSVALWGPTYEQYF	TGCAGCGTTGCCCTCTGGGGCCCCACCTACGAGCAGTACTTC
TRBV5-6	NA	NA	TRBJ2-7	CASSPGPGSIEQYF	TGTGCAAGCAGCCCGGGACCGGGTTCGATAGAGCAGTACTTC
TRBV12-3/TRBV12-4	medium-sized	NA	TRBJ2-1	CASSAEVEQFF	TGTGCCAGCAGTGCCGAAGTTGAGCAGTTCTTC
TRBV5-1	NA	NA	TRBJ1-6	CASSDRLTGHNSPLHF	TGCGCCAGCAGCGACCGCCTGACAGGACATAATTCACCCCTCCACTTT
TRBV4-2	few	NA	TRBJ2-2	CASSQDQVGGELFF	TGTGCCAGCAGCCAAGATCAGGTGGGAGGGGAGCTGTTTTTT
TRBV7-8	NA	TRBD2	TRBJ2-1	CANSLVGRGDQFF	TGTGCCAACAGCTTAGTCGGGAGGGGAGATCAGTTCTTC
TRBV30	NA	TRBD2	TRBJ2-1	CVWGGLFYNEQFF	TGTGTCTGGGGGGGACTTTTTTACAATGAGCAGTTCTTT
TRBV6-2/TRBV6-3	few	NA	TRBJ1-1	CAGSSAGPASF	TGTGCCGGCAGTTCGGCAGGGCCGGCTTCCTTT
TRBV29-1	NA	NA	TRBJ1-2	CSAVTEANYGYTF	TGCAGTGCTGTGACAGAGGCTAACTATGGCTACACCTTC
TRBV11-2	NA	NA	TRBJ2-1	CASSFGGEGRFYDQLF	TGTGCCAGCAGCTTTGGGGGAGAGGGGCGCTTCTATGATCAGTTATTC
TRBV29-1	medium-sized	NA	TRBJ1-5	CSAQSQPNQPQHF	TGCAGCGCCCAGTCCCAGCCGAATCAGCCCCAGCATTTT
TRBV6-1	once	TRBD2	TRBJ2-1	CAGSESSGSYNEQFF	TGTGCCGGCAGTGAATCCAGCGGGAGCTACAATGAGCAATTCTTC
TRBV6-5	NA	TRBD2	TRBJ2-1	CASRRGGLALYNERFF	TGTGCCAGCCGTCGAGGGGGACTAGCGCTTTACAATGAGCGGTTCTTC
TRBV6-5	NA	TRBD2	TRBJ2-1	CASSPASGSAREQFF	TGTGCCAGCAGTCCTGCTAGCGGGAGTGCCAGGGAGCAGTTCTTC
TRBV29-1	NA	NA	TRBJ1-1	CSVLATEAFF	TGCAGCGTGCTTGCCACTGAAGCTTTCTTT
TRBV11-2	NA	NA	TRBJ2-5	CASGPSSIQGAWRETQYF	TGTGCCAGCGGCCCTAGCTCAATCCAGGGTGCTTGGCGGGAGACCCAGTACTTC
TRBV6-4	NA	NA	TRBJ2-1	CDSSVAESSYNEQFF	TGTGACAGCAGTGTTGCGGAGAGCTCCTACAATGAGCAGTTCTTC
TRBV10-3	NA	TRBD1	TRBJ1-1	CAIRGRSQGLDTEAFF	TGCGCCATCAGGGGGAGGTCACAGGGGTTGGACACTGAAGCTTTCTTT
TRBV6-1	once	NA	TRBJ2-1	CASSLNLEQFF	TGCGCCAGCAGTCTAAACTTAGAGCAGTTCTTC
TRBV6-5	NA	NA	TRBJ2-7	CASSRDDSSYEQYF	TGTGCCAGCAGTAGGGACGACAGCTCCTACGAGCAGTACTTC
TRBV7-9	many	NA	TRBJ2-7	CASSSSPETSYEQYF	TGTGCCAGCAGCTCCAGCCCGGAAACCTCCTACGAGCAGTACTTC
TRBV28	NA	NA	TRBJ1-1	CVTSLPPTEAFF	TGTGTCACCAGTCTTCCTCCAACTGAAGCTTTCTTT
TRBV12-3/TRBV12-4	NA	NA	TRBJ1-4	CASSSAGTEKLVF	TGTGCCAGCAGTTCAGCCGGGACTGAAAAACTGGTTTTT
TRBV11-3	NA	NA	TRBJ2-1	CASSRGRDGDNEQFF	TGTGCTAGCAGTCGGGGACGGGACGGAGACAATGAGCAGTTCTTC
TRBV7-9	NA	NA	TRBJ2-3	CSSSLDRGWRRTDTQYF	TGTTCCAGCAGCTTAGATAGAGGGTGGCGGCGTACAGATACGCAGTATTTT
TRBV6-1	NA	NA	TRBJ2-5	CAGRPSRVQETQYF	TGTGCCGGCAGGCCGTCAAGAGTCCAAGAGACCCAGTACTTC
TRBV7-8	NA	NA	TRBJ2-4	CASSAHLKNIQYF	TGTGCCAGCAGCGCACATCTAAAAAACATTCAGTACTTC
TRBV5-4	NA	TRBD2	TRBJ2-7	CVSSGGSGAENTYEQYF	TGTGTTAGCAGCGGGGGGTCGGGAGCGGAAAACACCTACGAGCAGTACTTC
TRBV20-1	many	TRBD2	TRBJ2-5	CSASPLGTSGRTRETQYF	TGCAGTGCTAGTCCATTGGGGACTAGCGGGAGAACGAGAGAGACCCAGTACTTC